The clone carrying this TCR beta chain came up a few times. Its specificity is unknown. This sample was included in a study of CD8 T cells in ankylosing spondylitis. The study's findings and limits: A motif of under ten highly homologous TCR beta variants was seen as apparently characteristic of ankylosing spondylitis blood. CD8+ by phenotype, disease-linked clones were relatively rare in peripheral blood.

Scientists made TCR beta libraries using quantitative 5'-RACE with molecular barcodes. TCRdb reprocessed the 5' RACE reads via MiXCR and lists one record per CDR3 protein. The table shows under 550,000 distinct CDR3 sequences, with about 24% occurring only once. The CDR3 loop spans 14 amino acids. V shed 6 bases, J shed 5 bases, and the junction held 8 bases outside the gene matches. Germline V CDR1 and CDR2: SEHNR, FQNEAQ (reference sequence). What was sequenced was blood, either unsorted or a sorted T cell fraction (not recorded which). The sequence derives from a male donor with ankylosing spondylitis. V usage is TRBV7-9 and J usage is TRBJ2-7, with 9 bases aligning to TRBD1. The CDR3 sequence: CASRGQGDRDEQYF. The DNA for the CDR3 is TGTGCCAGCAGGGGACAGGGCGACCGGGACGAGCAGTACTTC.